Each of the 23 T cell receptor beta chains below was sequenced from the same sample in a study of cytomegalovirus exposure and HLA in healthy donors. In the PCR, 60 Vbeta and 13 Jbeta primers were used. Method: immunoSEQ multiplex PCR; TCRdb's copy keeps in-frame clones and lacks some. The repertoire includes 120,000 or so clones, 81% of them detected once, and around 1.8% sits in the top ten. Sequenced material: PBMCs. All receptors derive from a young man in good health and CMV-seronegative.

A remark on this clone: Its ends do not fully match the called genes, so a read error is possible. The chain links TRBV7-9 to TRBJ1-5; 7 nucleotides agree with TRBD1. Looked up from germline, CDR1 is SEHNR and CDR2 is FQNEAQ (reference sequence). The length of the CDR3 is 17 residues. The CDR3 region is CSSSLWGPQGEDQPQHF. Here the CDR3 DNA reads TGTTCCAGCAGCTTATGGGGGCCTCAGGGGGAGGATCAGCCCCAGCATTTT. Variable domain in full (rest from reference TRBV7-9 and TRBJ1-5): DTGVSQNPRHKITKRGQNVTFRCDPISEHNRLYWYRQTLGQGPEFLTYFQNEAQLEKSRLLSDRFSAERPKGSFSTLEIQRTEQGDSAMYLCSSSLWGPQGEDQPQHFGDGTRLSIL.

CDR3 nucleotides: TGTGCCAGTTCTCCCAGGAAGTCGAACACCGGGGAGCTGTTTTTT. Encoded protein: CASSPRKSNTGELFF. V usage is TRBV19 and J usage is TRBJ2-2; D not resolved. V lost 8 bases and J 0 bases, leaving 13 bases between the germline ends. There are 15 residues in the CDR3. CDR1 LNHDA and CDR2 SQIVND come from the germline V gene (reference sequence). The full variable domain, completed using reference TRBV19 and TRBJ2-2, is DGGITQSPKYLFRKEGQNVTLSCEQNLNHDAMYWYRQDPGQGLRLIYYSQIVNDFQKGDIAEGYSVSREKKESFPLTVTSAQKNPTAFYLCASSPRKSNTGELFFGEGSRLTVL.

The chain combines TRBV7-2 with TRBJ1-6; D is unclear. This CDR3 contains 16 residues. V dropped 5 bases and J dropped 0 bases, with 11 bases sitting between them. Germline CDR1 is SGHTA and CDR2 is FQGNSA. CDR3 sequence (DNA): TGTGCCAGCAGCCCCAGCGGGCGCTCCTATAATTCACCCCTCCACTTT. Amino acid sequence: CASSPSGRSYNSPLHF.

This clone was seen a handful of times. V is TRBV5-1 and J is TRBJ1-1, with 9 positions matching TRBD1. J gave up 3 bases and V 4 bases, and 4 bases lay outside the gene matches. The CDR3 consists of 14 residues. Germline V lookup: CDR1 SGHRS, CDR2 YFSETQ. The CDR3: CASSRGQGHTEAFF. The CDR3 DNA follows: TGCGCCAGCAGCCGCGGACAGGGGCACACTGAAGCTTTCTTT.

Here the CDR3 reads CASSSRPGYGYTF. The DNA of the CDR3 is TGTGCCAGCAGCTCCAGACCAGGGTATGGCTACACCTTC. The rearrangement joins TRBV7-2 to TRBJ1-2; a weak D match, TRBD1 (5 bases). The CDR3 runs to 13 residues. The V gene's germline CDR1 is SGHTA and CDR2 FQGNSA. Trimming shortened V by 4 bases and J by 5 bases, and 11 bases separated the two germline ends. The complete variable domain, with remaining parts taken from reference TRBV7-2 and TRBJ1-2, reads GAGVSQSPSNKVTEKGKDVELRCDPISGHTALYWYRQSLGQGLEFLIYFQGNSAPDKSGLPSDRFSAERTGGSVSTLTIQRTQQEDSAVYLCASSSRPGYGYTFGSGTRLTVV.

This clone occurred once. The CDR3 DNA sequence: TGTGCCATCAGTGAGAGAGCGGTGGCCACAGATACGCAGTATTTT. It codes for CAISERAVATDTQYF. The chain couples TRBV10-3 to TRBJ2-3, with D possibly matching TRBD2 (5 bases). V dropped 2 bases and J dropped 2 bases, with 11 bases sitting between them. The CDR3 spans 15 residues. The germline V gene encodes CDR1 ENHRY and CDR2 SYGVKD.

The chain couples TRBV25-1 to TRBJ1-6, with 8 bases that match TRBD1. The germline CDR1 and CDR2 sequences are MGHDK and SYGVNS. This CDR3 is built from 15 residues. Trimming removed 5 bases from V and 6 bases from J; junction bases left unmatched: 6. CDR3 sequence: CASSTQGASNSPLHF. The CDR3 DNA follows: TGTGCCAGCAGTACGCAGGGGGCAAGTAATTCACCCCTCCACTTT. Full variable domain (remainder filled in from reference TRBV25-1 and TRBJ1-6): EADIYQTPRYLVIGTGKKITLECSQTMGHDKMYWYQQDPGMELHLIHYSYGVNSTEKGDLSSESTVSRIRTEHFPLTLESARPSHTSQYLCASSTQGASNSPLHFGNGTRLTVT.

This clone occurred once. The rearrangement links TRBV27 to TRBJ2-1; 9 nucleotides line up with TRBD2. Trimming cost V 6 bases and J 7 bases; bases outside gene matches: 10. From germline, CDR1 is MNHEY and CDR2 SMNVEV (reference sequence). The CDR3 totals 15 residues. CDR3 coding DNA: TGTGCCAGCAGGTCGGCTAGCGGGGTAGGAAATGAGCAGTTCTTC. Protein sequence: CASRSASGVGNEQFF.

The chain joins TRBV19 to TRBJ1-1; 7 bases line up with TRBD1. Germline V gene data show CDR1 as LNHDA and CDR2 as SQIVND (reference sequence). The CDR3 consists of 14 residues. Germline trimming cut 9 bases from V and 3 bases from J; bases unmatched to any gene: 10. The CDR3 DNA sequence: TGTGCCAGCAAATTGGGACAGCTATACACTGAAGCTTTCTTT. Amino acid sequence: CASKLGQLYTEAFF.

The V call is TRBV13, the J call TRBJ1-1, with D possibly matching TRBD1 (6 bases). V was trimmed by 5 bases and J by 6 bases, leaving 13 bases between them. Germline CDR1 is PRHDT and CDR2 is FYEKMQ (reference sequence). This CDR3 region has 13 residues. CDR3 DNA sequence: TGTGCCAGCAGCCAAACAGGGAAACCTGAAGCTTTCTTT. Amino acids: CASSQTGKPEAFF.

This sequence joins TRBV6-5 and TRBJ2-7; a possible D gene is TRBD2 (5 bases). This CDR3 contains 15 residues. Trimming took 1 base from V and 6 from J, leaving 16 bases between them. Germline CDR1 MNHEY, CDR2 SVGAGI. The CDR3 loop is CASSYYNSGNFEQYF. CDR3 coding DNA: TGTGCCAGCAGTTACTATAATTCCGGGAACTTCGAGCAGTACTTC.

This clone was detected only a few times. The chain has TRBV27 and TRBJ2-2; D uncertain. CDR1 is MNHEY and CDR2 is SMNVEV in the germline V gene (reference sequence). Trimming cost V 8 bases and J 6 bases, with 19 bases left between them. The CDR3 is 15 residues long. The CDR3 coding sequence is TGTGCCAGCCAATCGCTTGTCAATTCGGCCGGGGAGCTGTTTTTT. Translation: CASQSLVNSAGELFF.

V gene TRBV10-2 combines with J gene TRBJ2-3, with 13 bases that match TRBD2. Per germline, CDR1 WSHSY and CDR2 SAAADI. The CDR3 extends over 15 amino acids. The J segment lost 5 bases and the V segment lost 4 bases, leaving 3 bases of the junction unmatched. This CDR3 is CASSAGLAGRDTQYF. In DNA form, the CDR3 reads TGCGCCAGCAGTGCGGGACTAGCGGGGAGAGATACGCAGTATTTT.

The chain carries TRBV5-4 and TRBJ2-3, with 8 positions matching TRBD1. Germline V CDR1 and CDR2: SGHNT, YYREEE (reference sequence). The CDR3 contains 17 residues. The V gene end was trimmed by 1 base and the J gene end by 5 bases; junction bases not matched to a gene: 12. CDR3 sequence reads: CASSLYTGRGQGDTQYF. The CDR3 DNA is TGTGCCAGCAGCTTGTACACCGGCAGGGGGCAGGGAGATACGCAGTATTTT.

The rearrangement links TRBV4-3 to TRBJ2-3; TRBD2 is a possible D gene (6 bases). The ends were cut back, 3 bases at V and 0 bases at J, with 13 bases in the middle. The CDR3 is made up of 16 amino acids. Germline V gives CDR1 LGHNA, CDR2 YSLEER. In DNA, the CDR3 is TGCGCCAGCAGCCAGGGTACTAGCAAAAGCACAGATACGCAGTATTTT. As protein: CASSQGTSKSTDTQYF.

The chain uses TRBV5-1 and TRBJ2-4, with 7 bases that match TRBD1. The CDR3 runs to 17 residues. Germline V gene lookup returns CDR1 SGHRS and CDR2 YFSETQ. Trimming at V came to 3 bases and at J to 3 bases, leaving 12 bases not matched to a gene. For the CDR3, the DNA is TGCGCCAGCAGCTGGGACCGGGACAGCAACGTCAAAAACATTCAGTACTTC. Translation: CASSWDRDSNVKNIQYF.

For the CDR3, the DNA is TGCGCCAGCACTCCGGGACAGGGAGGTGAAAAACTGTTTTTT. Protein product: CASTPGQGGEKLFF. This chain links TRBV10-1 with TRBJ1-4; 9 bases are shared with TRBD1. Germline V gives CDR1 WNHNN, CDR2 SYGVQD (reference sequence). The CDR3 has 14 residues. Trimming removed 7 bases from V and 7 bases from J; junction bases left unmatched: 7.

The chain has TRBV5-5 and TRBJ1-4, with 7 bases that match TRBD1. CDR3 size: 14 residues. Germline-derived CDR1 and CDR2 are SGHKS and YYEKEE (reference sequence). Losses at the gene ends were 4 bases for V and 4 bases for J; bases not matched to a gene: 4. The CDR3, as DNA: TGTGCCAGCAGCCCCGGACAGGTTAATGAAAAACTGTTTTTT. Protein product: CASSPGQVNEKLFF.

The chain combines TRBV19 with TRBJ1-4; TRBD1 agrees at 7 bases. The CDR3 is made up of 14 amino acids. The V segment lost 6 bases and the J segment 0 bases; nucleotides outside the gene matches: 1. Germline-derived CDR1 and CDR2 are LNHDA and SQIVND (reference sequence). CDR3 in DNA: TGTGCCAGTAGCGACAGGGCAACTAATGAAAAACTGTTTTTT. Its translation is CASSDRATNEKLFF.

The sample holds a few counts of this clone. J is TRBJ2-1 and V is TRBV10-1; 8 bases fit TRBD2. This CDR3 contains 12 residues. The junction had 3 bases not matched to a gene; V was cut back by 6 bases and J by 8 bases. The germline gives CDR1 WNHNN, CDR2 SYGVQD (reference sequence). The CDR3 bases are TGCGCCAGCAGCGGGACTAGGGATGAGCAGTTCTTC. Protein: CASSGTRDEQFF.

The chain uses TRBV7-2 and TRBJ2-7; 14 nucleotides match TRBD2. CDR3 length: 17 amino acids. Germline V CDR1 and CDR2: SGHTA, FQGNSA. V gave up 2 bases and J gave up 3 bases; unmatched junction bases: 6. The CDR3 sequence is CASSLRRTSGGRYEQYF. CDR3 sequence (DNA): TGTGCCAGCAGCTTAAGGCGGACTAGCGGGGGGCGCTACGAGCAGTACTTC.

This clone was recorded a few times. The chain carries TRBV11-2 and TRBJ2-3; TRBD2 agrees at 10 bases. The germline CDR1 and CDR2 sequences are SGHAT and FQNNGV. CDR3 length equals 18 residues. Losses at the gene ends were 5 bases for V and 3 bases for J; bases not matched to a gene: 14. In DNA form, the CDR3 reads TGTGCCAGCAGCCAAGGTCGGAGCGGGGGGGCCTTAACAGATACGCAGTATTTT. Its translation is CASSQGRSGGALTDTQYF.

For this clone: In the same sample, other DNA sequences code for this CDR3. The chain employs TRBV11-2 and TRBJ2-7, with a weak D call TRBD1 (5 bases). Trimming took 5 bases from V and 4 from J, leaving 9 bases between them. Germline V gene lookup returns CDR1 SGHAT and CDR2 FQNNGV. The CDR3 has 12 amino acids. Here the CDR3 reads CASSLDSYEQYF. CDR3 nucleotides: TGTGCCAGCAGCCTTGACAGTTACGAGCAGTACTTC.